These 23 T cell receptor beta chains came from one sample sequenced in a study of T cells in women clearing cervical HPV infection (dated by TCRdb to about 2018). Library generation was performed with the immunoSEQ multiplex PCR assay. TCRdb limited this immuneACCESS table to in-frame rearrangements with V and J called. A share of clones is missing; checked studies link under half to unresolved V genes, and the rest is unexplained. In this sample's table one finds around 22,000 clones. The top ten hold 12% of the sample. Sequencing used blood buffy coat. All receptors derive from a woman aged 18-70 years with a cervical HPV16 infection that either progressed to CIN3+ or cleared (not recorded which).

Details on this clone: The read ends 3 residues before the CDR3 terminus; that terminus is restored from the germline J gene. The V and J genes are TRBV30 and TRBJ1-2, with 8 bases identical to TRBD1. Trimming removed 5 bases from V and 4 bases from J; junction bases left unmatched: 3. Germline assignment: CDR1 GTSNPN and CDR2 SVGIG (reference sequence). The CDR3 extends over 12 amino acids. The sequenced part of the CDR3 DNA is TGTGCCTGGTCGACAGGGGCCTATGGC. Translating gives CAWSTGAYG. The whole CDR3 protein reads CAWSTGAYGYTF.

About this clone itself: Read data end 3 residues before the CDR3 end; the end is taken from the germline J gene. J is TRBJ1-1 and V is TRBV5-1; a weak D match, TRBD1 (6 bases). This CDR3 spans 14 amino acids. V was pared by 3 bases and J by 7 bases, with 16 bases between. Germline V lookup: CDR1 SGHRS, CDR2 YFSETQ. The DNA read from the CDR3 is TGCGCCAGCAGCTCGTGGCAGGGGAATGATGAA. Residues: CASSSWQGNDE. The entire CDR3 is CASSSWQGNDEAFF.

Concerning this clone: The read terminates 3 residues ahead of where the CDR3 ends, so the germline J gene completes it. This chain joins TRBV6-1 and TRBJ2-3; D ambiguous. CDR3 length: 12 amino acids. The V gene's germline CDR1 is MNHNS and CDR2 SASEGT. V was pared by 1 base and J by 4 bases, with 3 bases between. CDR3: CASSEVSDTQYF. CDR3 bases read: TGTGCCAGCAGTGAAGTCTCAGATACG.

As to this clone: At one boundary the junction diverges from the germline segment, which might be a read error. Read coverage stops 3 residues before the CDR3 terminus; the germline J gene supplies the remainder. This chain links TRBV19 with TRBJ1-2, with 7 nucleotides matching TRBD1. CDR1 and CDR2 from the germline V gene are LNHDA and SQIVND (reference sequence). This CDR3 region has 13 residues. The CDR3 sequence: CASRVQGRYDYTF. The DNA read from the CDR3 is TGTGCCAGTAGGGTACAGGGGAGATATGAC.

Worth noting for this clone: The missing CDR3 end, 3 residues past where the read stops, is filled in from the germline J gene. The V call is TRBV20-1, the J call TRBJ1-1, with TRBD1 matching 9 bases. Germline CDR1 and CDR2: DFQATT and SNEGSKA (reference sequence). The V and J ends lost 6 bases and 6 bases, in that order; junction bases with no gene match: 5. The CDR3 spans 12 residues. The covered CDR3 bases are TGCAGTGCCAACAGGGGGCCTCCTGAA. Translated: CSANRGPPE. The entire CDR3 protein is CSANRGPPEAFF.

As regards this clone: The missing CDR3 end, 3 residues past where the read stops, is filled in from the germline J gene. The gene calls are TRBV18 and TRBJ1-2; D gene ambiguous. Germline assignment: CDR1 KGHSH and CDR2 LQKENI. The CDR3 totals 17 residues. CDR3 loop: CASSPPVLAGVSSVYTF. The sequenced part of the CDR3 DNA is TGTGCCAGCTCACCACCCGTCCTAGCGGGAGTTTCTTCAGTC.

In the case of this clone: Coverage ceases 3 residues before the CDR3 finishes, and the germline J gene fills in the end. The gene calls are TRBV20-1 and TRBJ2-1; 10 bases align to TRBD2. Per germline, CDR1 DFQATT and CDR2 SNEGSKA (reference sequence). With V trimmed by 7 bases and J by 6 bases, 9 bases remained unmatched. The length of the CDR3 is 14 residues. Partial CDR3 DNA: TGCAGTGTTCGGAGCGGGAGGGCCACCAATGAG. Residues: CSVRSGRATNE. The entire CDR3 sequence reads CSVRSGRATNEQFF.

The CDR3 loop reads CASSLSGLEKETQYF. The sequenced part of the CDR3 DNA is TGTGCCAGCAGCTTATCGGGACTAGAGAAAGAGACG. V and J are TRBV7-3 and TRBJ2-3; TRBD2 matches at 8 bases. The sequence runs out 3 residues before the end of the CDR3; the remainder is reconstructed from the germline J gene. The germline gives CDR1 SGHTA, CDR2 FQGTGA. This CDR3 is built from 15 residues.

Worth noting for this clone: The junction shows a germline mismatch at one end, possibly a read error. The CDR3 bases that were read are TGTGCTAGCAGCCCTGCACAGCTAACAGATACG. This sequence encodes CASSPAQLTDT. The complete CDR3 protein is CASSPAQLTDTQYF. The chain combines TRBV7-7 with TRBJ2-3; D gene uncertain. The read falls 3 residues short of the CDR3 end, and the missing part is taken from the germline J gene. Germline V gene data show CDR1 as SSHAT and CDR2 as FNYEAQ (reference sequence). The CDR3 sequence is 14 residues long.

Comments on this clone: The read halts 3 residues ahead of the CDR3 end, with the missing end drawn from the germline J gene. This rearrangement joins TRBV18 to TRBJ2-2; 7 bases align to TRBD1. CDR3 size: 15 residues. Germline assignment: CDR1 KGHSH and CDR2 LQKENI. CDR3 bases read: TGTGCCAGCTCACCACAGGGGGCTGCTAATGAAAAG. It codes for CASSPQGAANEK. The full CDR3 reads CASSPQGAANEKLFF.

With respect to this clone: The read comes to an end 3 residues before the CDR3 does, leaving the germline J gene to fill in the end. The gene calls are TRBV27 and TRBJ1-6; D perhaps matches TRBD1 (5 bases). Deletions cut 5 bases from V and 5 bases from J, with 13 bases between. The length of the CDR3 is 15 residues. Germline V gives CDR1 MNHEY, CDR2 SMNVEV (reference sequence). CDR3 DNA, as far as it was read: TGTGCCAGCAGTCCGAGGAGGGGTAATAATTCACCC. Its translation: CASSPRRGNNSP. The whole CDR3 is CASSPRRGNNSPLHF.

On this clone: The DNA ends 3 residues before the CDR3 does, and the rest of the CDR3 is filled in from the germline J gene. The chain has TRBV2 and TRBJ1-1; possibly TRBD1 for D (6 bases). Trimming stripped 7 bases from V and 3 bases from J, with 18 bases between. Germline loops: CDR1 SNHLY, CDR2 FYNNEI. The CDR3 runs 15 residues. The CDR3 loop reads CASNLGAGQHTEAFF. CDR3 DNA, as far as it was read: TGTGCCAGCAACCTAGGGGCTGGACAGCACACTGAA.

As for this clone: The read halts 3 residues ahead of the CDR3 end, with the missing end drawn from the germline J gene. This sequence joins TRBV7-9 and TRBJ1-2; D ambiguous. Germline loops: CDR1 SEHNR, CDR2 FQNEAQ (reference sequence). There are 15 residues in the CDR3. The CDR3 DNA, read in part, is TGTGCCAGCAGCACAACCATACCAGAACGTCCCGAC. This sequence encodes CASSTTIPERPD. The whole CDR3 sequence is CASSTTIPERPDYTF.

As for this clone: The DNA ends 3 residues before the CDR3 does, and the rest of the CDR3 is filled in from the germline J gene. The V and J genes are TRBV28 and TRBJ1-1; 8 bases are shared with TRBD1. J lost 4 bases, V lost 3 bases, and 7 bases had no gene match. This CDR3 region has 15 residues. Germline CDR1 reads MDHEN; CDR2 reads SYDVKM. CDR3 DNA (partial): TGTGCCAGCAGTTTGGTCGGCAGGGGGCTCACTGAA. Its translation is CASSLVGRGLTE. The CDR3 reads in full as CASSLVGRGLTEAFF.

Worth noting for this clone: Read coverage stops 3 residues before the CDR3 terminus; the germline J gene supplies the remainder. The rearrangement uses TRBV18 and TRBJ1-2; tentatively, D is TRBD1 (6 bases). Germline V gene lookup returns CDR1 KGHSH and CDR2 LQKENI. There are 14 residues in the CDR3. The covered CDR3 bases are TGTGCCAGCTCGATCCAGGGGAACACAGATACC. Its protein product is CASSIQGNTDT. The full CDR3 sequence reads CASSIQGNTDTYTF.

Regarding this clone: The junction shows a germline mismatch at one end, possibly a read error. Read sequence stops 3 residues before the CDR3 end, and the germline J gene provides the missing end. The chain carries TRBV7-2 and TRBJ2-3; maybe TRBD1 (5 bases). The V gene's germline CDR1 is SGHTA and CDR2 FQGNSA. This CDR3 comprises 15 residues. The DNA read from the CDR3 is TGTGCCAGCAGCCCAAGCCCCCAGGGTACAGAGACG. This sequence encodes CASSPSPQGTET. The full CDR3 protein is CASSPSPQGTETQYF.

A remark on this clone: The read ends 3 residues early relative to the CDR3; the germline J gene fills the gap. This chain links TRBV30 with TRBJ1-2; D gene unclear. CDR3 length: 11 amino acids. Germline CDR1 reads GTSNPN; CDR2 reads SVGIG (reference sequence). The chain's CDR3 is CAWRSGDTYTF. The covered CDR3 bases are TGTGCCTGGAGATCCGGGGATACC.

Points on this clone: The observed sequence ends 3 residues before the CDR3 terminus, with the missing tail filled in from the germline J gene. Distinct nucleotide sequences in the sample also encode this CDR3. The gene calls are TRBV2 and TRBJ1-1, with D unclear. Trimming left V 2 bases short and J 2 bases short, with 6 bases between. Per the germline V gene, CDR1 is SNHLY and CDR2 is FYNNEI. This CDR3 has 13 residues. CDR3 DNA (partial): TGTGCCAGCAGTGAACAGTCCAACACTGAA. Amino acid sequence: CASSEQSNTE. The CDR3 as a whole reads CASSEQSNTEAFF. The complete variable domain, with remaining parts taken from reference TRBV2 and TRBJ1-1, reads EPEVTQTPSHQVTQMGQEVILRCVPISNHLYFYWYRQILGQKVEFLVSFYNNEISEKSEIFDDQFSVERPDGSNFTLKIRSTKLEDSAMYFCASSEQSNTEAFFGQGTRLTVV.

For this clone: The read gets to within 3 residues of the CDR3 end, and the germline J gene fills in the rest. The rearrangement uses TRBV18 and TRBJ1-1; possibly TRBD1 for D (5 bases). The CDR3 runs to 14 residues. Germline assignment: CDR1 KGHSH and CDR2 LQKENI. The germline V and J ends were trimmed by 6 bases and 2 bases, with 13 bases remaining between them. The covered CDR3 bases are TGTGCCAGCTCGCCGACAGAAATAAACACTGAA. As protein: CASSPTEINTE. The complete CDR3 reads CASSPTEINTEAFF. The whole variable domain, filled in from reference TRBV18 and TRBJ1-1, reads NAGVMQNPRHLVRRRGQEARLRCSPMKGHSHVYWYRQLPEEGLKFMVYLQKENIIDESGMPKERFSAEFPKEGPSILRIQQVVRGDSAAYFCASSPTEINTEAFFGQGTRLTVV.

Comments on this clone: Coverage ceases 3 residues before the CDR3 finishes, and the germline J gene fills in the end. The chain carries TRBV4-1 and TRBJ1-2, with unresolved D. The CDR3 has 17 amino acids. Per germline, CDR1 MGHRA and CDR2 YSYEKL. This chain's CDR3 is CASSQVALGGSPYDYTF. The part of the CDR3 DNA that was read is TGCGCCAGCAGCCAAGTGGCGTTGGGCGGGAGCCCCTACGAC.

Notes on this clone: The CDR3 end is not reached by the read, which stops 3 residues before it; the germline J gene fills it in. The chain carries TRBV2 and TRBJ1-1; D possibly corresponds to TRBD1 (5 bases). CDR1 SNHLY and CDR2 FYNNEI come from the germline V gene. The CDR3 runs to 12 residues. CDR3 DNA, as far as it was read: TGTGCCAGCAGTCGGGAGACAGCAAAA. Protein: CASSRETAK. The whole CDR3 sequence is CASSRETAKAFF.

A note on this clone: The sequence runs out 3 residues before the end of the CDR3; the remainder is reconstructed from the germline J gene. This chain links TRBV20-1 with TRBJ1-5; perhaps TRBD1 as D (5 bases). In germline, CDR1 is DFQATT, CDR2 SNEGSKA (reference sequence). V shed 1 base and J shed 2 bases, with 9 bases lying between them. The CDR3 spans 14 residues. CDR3 protein: CSARVGAGNQPQHF. The CDR3 bases that were read are TGCAGTGCTAGAGTAGGGGCAGGCAATCAGCCC.

Worth noting for this clone: The read finishes 3 residues shy of the CDR3 end, and the germline J gene is used to complete it. The chain employs TRBV19 and TRBJ2-6; no definite D call. Germline CDR1 LNHDA, CDR2 SQIVND (reference sequence). The CDR3 loop spans 13 amino acids. V lost 8 bases and J 5 bases, leaving 10 bases between the germline ends. The CDR3 loop is CASLGLWANVLTF. The covered CDR3 bases are TGTGCCAGTCTAGGTCTCTGGGCCAACGTC.